Listed below are T cell receptor beta chains from one sample, sequenced in a study of T cell responses to AZD1222 COVID-19 vaccine. Data came from immunoSEQ multiplex PCR; TCRdb stores just in-frame clones and leaves some out. The table lists 70,000 or so clones, around four fifths of them singletons. Specimen: peripheral blood, collected 28 days after the second AZD1222 dose. The source is an adult who received the AZD1222 COVID-19 vaccine. The CDR3 runs from the conserved cysteine through the conserved F or W. D genes are given only for firm matches. Expanded clones get a size class; other rows say once, few or many, or leave the size out.

clone_size | d_call | j_call | v_call | cdr3_nt | cdr3_aa
. | . | TRBJ1-1 | TRBV14 | TGTGCCAGTCAAGGGTTCACTGAAGCTTTCTTT | CASQGFTEAFF
. | TRBD2 | TRBJ2-3 | TRBV5-1 | TGCGCCAGCAGTACTAGCGGGGGGAATACGCAGTATTTT | CASSTSGGNTQYF
. | . | TRBJ2-7 | TRBV29-1 | TGCAGCGTCCTCCCGGGCAGGGGCTCCTACGAGCAGTACTTC | CSVLPGRGSYEQYF
. | . | TRBJ1-1 | TRBV7-6 | TGTGCCAGCAGCTTTATCGGGACGGGGGGCTCGATGAACACTGAAGCTTTCTTT | CASSFIGTGGSMNTEAFF
. | TRBD1 | TRBJ1-1 | TRBV27 | TGTGCCAGCGAATGGACAGGGAACACTGAAGCTTTCTTT | CASEWTGNTEAFF
few | . | TRBJ2-7 | TRBV3-1/TRBV3-2 | TGTGCCAGCAGCGGACAGTCCCTCTCCTACGAGCAGTACTTC | CASSGQSLSYEQYF
. | . | TRBJ2-7 | TRBV4-2 | TGTGCCAGCAGCCAAGATATATTGCGGGGTGGGGCCGAGCAGTACTTC | CASSQDILRGGAEQYF
. | . | TRBJ2-2 | TRBV25-1 | TGTGCCAGCAGTGAATCCCGGGGGGCCACCGGGGAGCTGTTTTTT | CASSESRGATGELFF
. | . | TRBJ1-3 | TRBV7-9 | TGTGCCAGCAGCTCTTACTTAACGACAGGCTCTGGAAACACCATATATTTT | CASSSYLTTGSGNTIYF
many | TRBD1 | TRBJ1-2 | TRBV28 | TGTGCCAGCAGTTTGTTTTCAGGGGGGCTTTATGGCTACACCTTC | CASSLFSGGLYGYTF
once | TRBD2 | TRBJ2-1 | TRBV11-3 | TGTGCCAGCCAAGCGGGATCCTACAATGAGCAGTTCTTC | CASQAGSYNEQFF
. | TRBD1 | TRBJ1-2 | TRBV4-1 | TGCGCCAGCAGCCCCCGACAGGGGGATGGCTACACCTTC | CASSPRQGDGYTF
. | . | TRBJ2-1 | TRBV6-6 | TGTGCCAGCAGTTACTCTTGGGGGAGGAATGAGCAGTTCTTC | CASSYSWGRNEQFF
. | . | TRBJ1-2 | TRBV5-1 | TGCGCCAGCAGCTTGGCCGCAGGGGATGGCTACACCTTC | CASSLAAGDGYTF